The 24 T cell receptor beta chains below all came from one sample that was sequenced in a study of T cells in Graves' hyperthyroidism and ophthalmopathy (dated by TCRdb to between 2019 and 2020). The protocol used for the library was multiplex PCR. For sequencing, an Illumina HiSeq 2000 was employed. The TCR beta CDR3 regions were amplified from the RNA transcripts. The first round of RT-PCR for the TCR CDR3 was performed with the HTBI primer set and the Qiagen OneStep RT-PCR kit. TCRdb handled the public reads itself, with Q25 trimming in fastp and clone calling in MiXCR, and kept productive beta chains. Each entry merges the rows of one CDR3 protein and shows their most common DNA and genes. The sample table holds around 290,000 distinct CDR3 sequences, of which roughly 15% were seen once. The ten largest clonotypes hold 7.9% of the sample. The sample taken for sequencing was blood. The receptor source for this set is a woman aged 35 to 49 with Graves' hyperthyroidism.

J is TRBJ2-5 and V is TRBV5-1; TRBD1 might be the D (6 bases). The CDR3 has 15 amino acids. V lost 3 bases, J lost 1 base, and 13 bases lay in between. Germline V CDR1 and CDR2: SGHRS, YFSETQ. CDR3 sequence reads: CASSSQGVVQETQYF. The CDR3 DNA sequence: TGCGCCAGCAGCTCACAGGGTGTGGTCCAAGAGACCCAGTACTTC.

This clonotype was seen at least ten times. The chain uses TRBV9 and TRBJ2-3; D not resolved. The V end lost 1 base, the J end lost 6 bases, and 12 bases lay between the germline ends. The germline CDR1 and CDR2 sequences are SGDLS and YYNGEE. This CDR3 is built from 14 residues. CDR3 residues: CASSVSPRMDTQYF. The CDR3 bases are TGTGCCAGCAGCGTAAGTCCCCGTATGGATACGCAGTATTTT.

There are many counts of this clonotype. The rearrangement uses TRBV6-1 and TRBJ1-2; D call uncertain. The germline CDR1 and CDR2 sequences are MNHNS and SASEGT. The CDR3 is 14 amino acids. Trimming took off 5 bases at V and 4 bases at J, with 14 bases between the two ends. The CDR3 DNA sequence: TGTGCCAGCAGTTCCTCCCCCGGGTCCTATGGCTACACCTTC. Translating it yields CASSSSPGSYGYTF.

Many counts were recorded for this clonotype. The J gene is TRBJ2-4, the V gene TRBV11-3; the D gene is possibly TRBD1 (5 bases). The CDR3 contains 14 residues. The germline V gene has CDR1 SGHNT and CDR2 YENEEA. With 5 bases removed from V and 8 bases from J, the gap between germline ends came to 16 bases. The CDR3 loop is CASSRPVGRDIQYF. The CDR3 DNA reads TGTGCCAGCAGCCGCCCAGTCGGCAGGGACATTCAGTACTTC. Filled out from reference TRBV11-3 and TRBJ2-4, the complete variable domain reads EAGVVQSPRYKIIEKKQPVAFWCNPISGHNTLYWYLQNLGQGPELLIRYENEEAVDDSQLPKDRFSAERLKGVDSTLKIQPAELGDSAVYLCASSRPVGRDIQYFGAGTRLSVL.

On this clonotype itself: Given a much more abundant clone one base away, this may be a read error. This chain joins TRBV19 and TRBJ1-4, with D unclear. Trimming left V 6 bases short and J 13 bases short, with 18 bases between. The CDR3 length is 13 residues. CDR1 and CDR2 from the germline V gene are LNHDA and SQIVND (reference sequence). CDR3 in amino acids: CASRNGNLVVLFF. Written as DNA, the CDR3 is TGTGCCAGTAGGAACGGGAACTTGGTGGTACTGTTTTTT.

This chain connects TRBV19 to TRBJ2-2; 8 bases match TRBD1. Trimming took 6 bases from V and 3 from J; bases not matched to a gene: 12. CDR1 LNHDA and CDR2 SQIVND come from the germline V gene (reference sequence). CDR3 length equals 17 residues. Written as DNA, the CDR3 is TGTGCCAGTAGAGGACCAACAGGGGGACTTGACACCGGGGAGCTGTTTTTT. This translates into CASRGPTGGLDTGELFF.

This clonotype was found many times. The chain links TRBV27 to TRBJ2-3, with 12 bases fitting TRBD2. Germline-derived CDR1 and CDR2 are MNHEY and SMNVEV (reference sequence). CDR3 length: 17 residues. With 8 bases clipped from V and 4 bases from J, the junction kept 13 bases outside the gene matches. DNA of the CDR3: TGTGCCAGCTCTACCAAGACTAGCGGGAGTGTATCAGATACGCAGTATTTT. Amino acid sequence: CASSTKTSGSVSDTQYF.

The sample holds many counts of this clonotype. V and J are TRBV30 and TRBJ1-6, with D maybe TRBD1 (5 bases). The CDR3 has 13 amino acids. The V end was cut by 2 bases, the J end by 13 bases, with 15 bases between. The germline gives CDR1 GTSNPN, CDR2 SVGIG (reference sequence). The chain's CDR3 is CAWSTTGPSPLHF. In nucleotides, the CDR3 is TGTGCCTGGAGTACGACGGGACCTTCGCCCCTCCACTTT.

This clonotype has at least ten counts. The chain couples TRBV29-1 to TRBJ2-5; D gene uncertain. Germline loops: CDR1 SQVTM, CDR2 ANQGSEA. Trimming stripped 7 bases from V and 0 bases from J, with 12 bases between. The CDR3 totals 13 residues. The CDR3 loop is CSASGDNQETQYF. The CDR3 coding sequence is TGCAGCGCTTCGGGTGATAACCAAGAGACCCAGTACTTC.

The chain employs TRBV18 and TRBJ2-1, with 8 bases fitting TRBD2. The CDR3 has 16 amino acids. J lost 5 bases, V lost 0 bases, and 6 bases had no gene match. Germline V gene lookup returns CDR1 KGHSH and CDR2 LQKENI. The CDR3 nucleotides are TGTGCCAGCTCACCACCGTCGGGAGGGAGAGACAATGAGCAGTTCTTC. It translates to CASSPPSGGRDNEQFF.

Ten or more counts support this clonotype. This chain joins TRBV7-2 and TRBJ2-1; TRBD2 is a possible D gene (6 bases). The V and J ends lost 1 base and 1 base respectively, with 14 bases between them. This CDR3 is built from 17 residues. Looked up from germline, CDR1 is SGHTA and CDR2 is FQGNSA. CDR3 coding DNA: TGTGCCAGCAGCTTAGACGGGCGGGGCGTATCCTACAATGAGCAGTTCTTC. Translating gives CASSLDGRGVSYNEQFF.

This clonotype appeared many times. The chain carries TRBV2 and TRBJ2-7; 9 bases fit TRBD1. The CDR3 has 12 residues. The germline V gene encodes CDR1 SNHLY and CDR2 FYNNEI. The trim removed 6 bases at V and 4 bases at J, leaving 1 base unmatched. The CDR3 DNA is TGTGCCAGCAGGGACAGGGGTTACGAGCAGTACTTC. This gives the protein CASRDRGYEQYF.

The genes are TRBV18 and TRBJ1-1, with D possibly being TRBD1 (5 bases). CDR1 is KGHSH and CDR2 is LQKENI in the germline V gene. Trimming stripped 3 bases from V and 1 base from J, with 6 bases between. This CDR3 is 13 amino acids long. The CDR3, as DNA: TGTGCCAGCTCACCGGGGGAGAACACTGAAGCTTTCTTT. This gives the protein CASSPGENTEAFF.

There are many counts of this clonotype. The genes are TRBV7-9 and TRBJ2-5; a weak D match, TRBD1 (6 bases). The CDR3 is made up of 14 amino acids. V was clipped by 2 bases and J by 5 bases, with 12 bases between them. Looked up from germline, CDR1 is SEHNR and CDR2 is FQNEAQ (reference sequence). The CDR3 DNA follows: TGTGCCAGCAGCTTATCCACAGGGCGGGAGACCCAGTACTTC. It codes for CASSLSTGRETQYF.

The chain is built from TRBV20-1 and TRBJ1-4; D is unresolved. The CDR3 length is 12 residues. The germline gives CDR1 DFQATT, CDR2 SNEGSKA (reference sequence). Trimming removed 6 bases at V and 6 bases at J, with 11 bases between. DNA for the CDR3: TGCAGTGCCCCAAAAGAGGATGAAAAACTGTTTTTT. It translates to CSAPKEDEKLFF.

The sample holds many counts of this clonotype. This sequence joins TRBV11-2 and TRBJ2-7; D may be TRBD1 (6 bases). The CDR3 spans 14 residues. Germline V gene lookup returns CDR1 SGHAT and CDR2 FQNNGV. V was cut by 5 bases and J by 3 bases, with 14 bases left in between. CDR3 in amino acids: CASSVQGTNYEQYF. CDR3 in DNA: TGTGCCAGCAGCGTCCAGGGGACCAACTACGAGCAGTACTTC.

The chain combines TRBV18 with TRBJ2-3; no reliable D call. The CDR3 is made up of 16 amino acids. V lost 0 bases and J 4 bases, leaving 14 bases between the germline ends. From germline, CDR1 is KGHSH and CDR2 LQKENI. The CDR3 here is CASSPPSSGAADTQYF. The CDR3 DNA is TGTGCCAGCTCACCACCGAGTTCCGGTGCCGCAGATACGCAGTATTTT.

The table lists this clonotype with many counts. V usage is TRBV7-9 and J usage is TRBJ2-3; D tentatively fits TRBD1 or TRBD2 (5 bases each). Germline CDR1 and CDR2: SEHNR and FQNEAQ (reference sequence). There are 13 residues in the CDR3. Trimming removed 2 bases from V and 6 bases from J, with 9 bases in between. The DNA of the CDR3 is TGTGCCAGCAGCTTAAGTTGGGGGGATACGCAGTATTTT. This gives the protein CASSLSWGDTQYF.

CDR3 loop: CASSLSRLLPYEQYF. The CDR3 DNA follows: TGTGCCAGCAGTTTATCTAGACTGCTCCCCTACGAGCAGTACTTC. The J gene is TRBJ2-7, the V gene TRBV27; D call uncertain. CDR1 is MNHEY and CDR2 is SMNVEV in the germline V gene (reference sequence). This CDR3 contains 15 residues. Trimming shortened V by 0 bases and J by 2 bases, and 11 bases separated the two germline ends.

In its sample, this clonotype was seen a few times. This chain joins TRBV7-9 and TRBJ2-3; D is perhaps TRBD1 or TRBD2 (5 bases each). With 6 bases removed from V and 6 bases from J, the gap between germline ends came to 16 bases. CDR1 and CDR2 from the germline V gene are SEHNR and FQNEAQ (reference sequence). CDR3 length: 14 amino acids. The CDR3 sequence: CASRQSGREDTQYF. DNA of the CDR3: TGTGCCAGCAGACAAAGTGGCAGGGAGGATACGCAGTATTTT.

This clonotype was observed at least ten times. The chain links TRBV12-3 or TRBV12-4 to TRBJ1-1; a possible D gene is TRBD1 (5 bases). Trimming stripped 1 base from V and 11 bases from J, with 11 bases between. The length of the CDR3 is 12 residues. This CDR3 reads CASSLDGPGAFF. In nucleotides, the CDR3 is TGTGCCAGCAGTTTAGATGGCCCAGGGGCTTTCTTT.

This clonotype has a count of ten or more. The chain links TRBV10-3 to TRBJ1-6, with D unclear. Between the trimmed V and J ends, which lost 6 bases and 7 bases, there was a span of 10 bases. The CDR3 consists of 13 residues. CDR1 and CDR2 (germline): ENHRY, SYGVKD. Written as DNA, the CDR3 is TGTGCCATCAGCGACGAAGGGAATTCACCCCTCCACTTT. As protein: CAISDEGNSPLHF.

The rearrangement uses TRBV20-1 and TRBJ2-1; 14 nucleotides agree with TRBD2. CDR1 is DFQATT and CDR2 is SNEGSKA in the germline V gene (reference sequence). V trimming: 5 bases; J trimming: 7 bases; junction bases outside the gene matches: 7. This CDR3 is built from 15 residues. In DNA, the CDR3 is TGCAGTGCTTATCACGGGACTAGCGGGAGTAATGAGCAGTTCTTC. As protein: CSAYHGTSGSNEQFF.

In this sample, this clonotype turned up many times. CDR3 sequence (DNA): TGTGCCAGCTCACCTGGGGCGTCTCGAAATGAGCAGTTCTTC. Translation: CASSPGASRNEQFF. V gene TRBV18 combines with J gene TRBJ2-1; tentatively, D is TRBD1 (5 bases). V was pared by 3 bases and J by 7 bases, with 13 bases between. Germline V gene sequence: CDR1 KGHSH, CDR2 LQKENI. This CDR3 spans 14 amino acids.